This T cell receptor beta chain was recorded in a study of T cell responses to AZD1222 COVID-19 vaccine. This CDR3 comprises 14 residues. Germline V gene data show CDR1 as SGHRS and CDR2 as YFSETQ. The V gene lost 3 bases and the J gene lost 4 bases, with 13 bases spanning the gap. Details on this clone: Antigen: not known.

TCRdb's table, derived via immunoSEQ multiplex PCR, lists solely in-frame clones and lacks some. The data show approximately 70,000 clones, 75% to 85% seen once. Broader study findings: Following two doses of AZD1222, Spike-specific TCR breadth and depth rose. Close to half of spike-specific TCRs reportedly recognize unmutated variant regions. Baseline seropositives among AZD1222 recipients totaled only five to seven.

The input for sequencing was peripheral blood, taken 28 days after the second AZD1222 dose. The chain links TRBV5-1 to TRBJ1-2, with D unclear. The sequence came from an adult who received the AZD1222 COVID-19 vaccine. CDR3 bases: TGCGCCAGCAGCTCGTACCTCACGGGCTATGGCTACACCTTC. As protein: CASSSYLTGYGYTF.